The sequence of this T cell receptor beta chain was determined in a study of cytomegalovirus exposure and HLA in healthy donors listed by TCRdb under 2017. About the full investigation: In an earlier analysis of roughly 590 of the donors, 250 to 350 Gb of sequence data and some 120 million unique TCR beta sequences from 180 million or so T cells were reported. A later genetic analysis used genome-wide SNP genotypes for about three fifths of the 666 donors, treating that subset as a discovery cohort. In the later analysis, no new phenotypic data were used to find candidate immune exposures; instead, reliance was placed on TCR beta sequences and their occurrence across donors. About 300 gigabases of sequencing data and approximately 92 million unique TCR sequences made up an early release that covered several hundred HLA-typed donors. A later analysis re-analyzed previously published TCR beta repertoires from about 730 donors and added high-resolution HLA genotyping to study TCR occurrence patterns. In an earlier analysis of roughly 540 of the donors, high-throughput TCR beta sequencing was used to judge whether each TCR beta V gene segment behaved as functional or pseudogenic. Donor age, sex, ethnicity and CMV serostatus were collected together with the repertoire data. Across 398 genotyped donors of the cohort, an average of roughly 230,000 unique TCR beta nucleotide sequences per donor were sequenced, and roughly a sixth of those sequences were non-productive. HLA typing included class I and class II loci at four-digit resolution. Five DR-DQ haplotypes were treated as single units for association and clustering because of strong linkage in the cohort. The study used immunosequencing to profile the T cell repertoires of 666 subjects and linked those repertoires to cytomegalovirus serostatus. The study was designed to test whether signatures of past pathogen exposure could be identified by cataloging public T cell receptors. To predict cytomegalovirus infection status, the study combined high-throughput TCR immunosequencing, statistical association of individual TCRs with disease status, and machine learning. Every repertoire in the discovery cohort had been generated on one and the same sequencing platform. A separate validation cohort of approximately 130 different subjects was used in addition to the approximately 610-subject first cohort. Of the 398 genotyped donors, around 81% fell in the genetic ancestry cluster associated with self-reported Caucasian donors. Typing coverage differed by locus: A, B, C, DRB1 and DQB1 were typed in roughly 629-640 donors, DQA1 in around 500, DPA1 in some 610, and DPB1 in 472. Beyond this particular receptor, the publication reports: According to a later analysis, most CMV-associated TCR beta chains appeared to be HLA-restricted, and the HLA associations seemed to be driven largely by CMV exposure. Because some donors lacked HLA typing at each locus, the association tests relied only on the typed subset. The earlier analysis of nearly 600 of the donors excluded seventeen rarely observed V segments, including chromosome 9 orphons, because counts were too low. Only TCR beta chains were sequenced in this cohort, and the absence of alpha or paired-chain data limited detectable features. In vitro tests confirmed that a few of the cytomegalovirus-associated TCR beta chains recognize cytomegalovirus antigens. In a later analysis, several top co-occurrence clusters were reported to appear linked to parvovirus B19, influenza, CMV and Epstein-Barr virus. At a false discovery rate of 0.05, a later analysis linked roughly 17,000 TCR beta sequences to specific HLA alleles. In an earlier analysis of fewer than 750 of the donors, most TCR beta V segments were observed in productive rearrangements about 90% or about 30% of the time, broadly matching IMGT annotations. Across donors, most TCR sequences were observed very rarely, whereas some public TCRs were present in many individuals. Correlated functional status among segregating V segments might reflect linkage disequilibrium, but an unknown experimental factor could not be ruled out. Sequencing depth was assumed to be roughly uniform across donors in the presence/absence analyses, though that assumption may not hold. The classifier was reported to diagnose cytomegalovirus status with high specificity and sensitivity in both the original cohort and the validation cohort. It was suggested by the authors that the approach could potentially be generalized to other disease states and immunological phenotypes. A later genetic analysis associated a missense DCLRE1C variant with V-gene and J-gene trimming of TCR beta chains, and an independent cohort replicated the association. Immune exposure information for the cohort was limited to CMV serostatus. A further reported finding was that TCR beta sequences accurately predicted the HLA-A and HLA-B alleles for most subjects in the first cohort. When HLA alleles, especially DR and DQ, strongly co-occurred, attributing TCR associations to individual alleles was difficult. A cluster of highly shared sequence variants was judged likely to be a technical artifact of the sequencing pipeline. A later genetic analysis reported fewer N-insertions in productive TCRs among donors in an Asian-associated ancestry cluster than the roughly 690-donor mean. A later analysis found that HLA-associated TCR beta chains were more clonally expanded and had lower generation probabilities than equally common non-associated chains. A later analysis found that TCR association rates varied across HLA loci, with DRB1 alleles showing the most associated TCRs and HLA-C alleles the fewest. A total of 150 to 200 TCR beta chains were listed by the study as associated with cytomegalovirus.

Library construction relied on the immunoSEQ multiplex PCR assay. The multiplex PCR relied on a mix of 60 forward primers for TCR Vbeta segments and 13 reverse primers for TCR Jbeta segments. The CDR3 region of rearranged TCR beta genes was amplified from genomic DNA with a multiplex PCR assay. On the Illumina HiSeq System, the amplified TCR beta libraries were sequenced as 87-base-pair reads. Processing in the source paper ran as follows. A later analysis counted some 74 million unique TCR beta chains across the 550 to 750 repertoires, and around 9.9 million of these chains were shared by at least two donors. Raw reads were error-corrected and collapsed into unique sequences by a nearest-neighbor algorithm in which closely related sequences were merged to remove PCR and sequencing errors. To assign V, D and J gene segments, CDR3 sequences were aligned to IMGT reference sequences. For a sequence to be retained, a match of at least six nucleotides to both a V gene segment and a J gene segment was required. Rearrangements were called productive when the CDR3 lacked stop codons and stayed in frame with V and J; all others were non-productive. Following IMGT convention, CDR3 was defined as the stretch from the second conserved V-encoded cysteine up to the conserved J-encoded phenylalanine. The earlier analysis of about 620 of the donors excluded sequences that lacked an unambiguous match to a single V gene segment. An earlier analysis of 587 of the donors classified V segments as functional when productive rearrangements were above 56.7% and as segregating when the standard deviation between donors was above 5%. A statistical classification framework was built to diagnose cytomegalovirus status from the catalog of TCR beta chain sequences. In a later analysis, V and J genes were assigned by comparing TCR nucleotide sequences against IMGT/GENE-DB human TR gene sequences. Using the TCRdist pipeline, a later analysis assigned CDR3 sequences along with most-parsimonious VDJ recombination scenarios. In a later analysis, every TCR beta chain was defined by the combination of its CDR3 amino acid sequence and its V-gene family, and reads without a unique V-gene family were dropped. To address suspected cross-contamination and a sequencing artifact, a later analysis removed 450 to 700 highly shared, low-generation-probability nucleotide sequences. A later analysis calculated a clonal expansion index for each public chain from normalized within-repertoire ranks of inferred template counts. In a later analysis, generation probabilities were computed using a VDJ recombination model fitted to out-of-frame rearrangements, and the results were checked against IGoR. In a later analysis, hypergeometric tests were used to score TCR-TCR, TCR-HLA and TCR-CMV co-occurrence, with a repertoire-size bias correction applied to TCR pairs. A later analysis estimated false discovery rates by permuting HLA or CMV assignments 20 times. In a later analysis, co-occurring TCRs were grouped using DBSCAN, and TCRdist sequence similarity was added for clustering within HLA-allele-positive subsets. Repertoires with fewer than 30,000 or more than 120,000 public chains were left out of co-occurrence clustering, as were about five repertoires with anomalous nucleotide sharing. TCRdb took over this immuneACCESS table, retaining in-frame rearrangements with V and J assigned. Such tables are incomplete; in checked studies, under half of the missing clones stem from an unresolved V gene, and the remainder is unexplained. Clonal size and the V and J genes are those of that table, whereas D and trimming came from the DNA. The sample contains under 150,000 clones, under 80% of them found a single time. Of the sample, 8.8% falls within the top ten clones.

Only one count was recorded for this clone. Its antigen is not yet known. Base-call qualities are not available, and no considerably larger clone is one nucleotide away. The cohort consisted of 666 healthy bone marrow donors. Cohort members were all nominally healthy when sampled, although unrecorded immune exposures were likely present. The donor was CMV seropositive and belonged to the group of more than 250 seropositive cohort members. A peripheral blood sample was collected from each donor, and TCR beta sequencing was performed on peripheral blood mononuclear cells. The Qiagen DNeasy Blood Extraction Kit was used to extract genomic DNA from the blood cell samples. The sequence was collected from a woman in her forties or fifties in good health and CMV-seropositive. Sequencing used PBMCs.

The bases read TGTGCCAGCAGCGTAGGGTCGGGGTATAGCGAGCAGTACTTC. Its product reads: CASSVGSGYSEQYF. Recombination linked TRBV9 to TRBJ2-7; possibly the D gene is TRBD2, per 5 matching bases. V is shortened by 0 bases, J by 6 bases, and the region joining them spans 13 bases. The CDR3 numbers 14 residues from cysteine through phenylalanine. CDR3 DNA only is kept here, 42 bases in frame from base 1. CDR1 is given as SGDLS and CDR2 as YYNGEE, both from the germline V gene.